The 32 T cell receptor beta chains below all came from one sample that was sequenced in a study of CD39 and CD103 CD8 tumor-infiltrating T cells. Libraries were prepared by immunoSEQ multiplex PCR; TCRdb keeps only in-frame clonotypes and omits some of them. The repertoire includes 4,500 to 5,500 clones, 65% to 85% of them detected once, and 9.5% to 15% sits in the top ten. Sequencing was done on a sample of CD8+ T cells sorted from blood. Subset of the sample: total memory CD8 T cells (CD45RA-CCR7+/-) from blood or uninvolved lymph node. The receptors stem from a human donor with head and neck squamous cell carcinoma.

The J gene is TRBJ1-1, the V gene TRBV27; a possible D gene is TRBD1 (5 bases). The V and J ends lost 3 bases and 5 bases respectively, with 10 bases between them. Germline V gene lookup returns CDR1 MNHEY and CDR2 SMNVEV (reference sequence). The CDR3 consists of 13 residues. CDR3 in DNA: TGTGCCAGCAGTTTGGGGGGTATAACTGAAGCTTTCTTT. Translation gives CASSLGGITEAFF.

The genes are TRBV27 and TRBJ2-3; TRBD1 matches 12 bases. The CDR3 extends over 16 amino acids. Germline-derived CDR1 and CDR2 are MNHEY and SMNVEV (reference sequence). Unmatched junction bases numbered 4, after V lost 5 bases and J lost 1 base. The CDR3: CASSGGTGGRTDTQYF. The CDR3 region has the DNA TGTGCCAGCAGTGGGGGGACAGGGGGCCGCACAGATACGCAGTATTTT.

This clone was counted a few times. The V gene is TRBV6-1, the J gene TRBJ2-7, with TRBD1 matching 10 bases. Trimming took 3 bases from V and 5 from J; bases not matched to a gene: 10. The CDR3 runs 16 residues. Germline V gives CDR1 MNHNS, CDR2 SASEGT. The CDR3 DNA follows: TGTGCCAGCAGTGAGAGGGACAGGGGCTTCGTCGACGAGCAGTACTTC. The encoded protein is CASSERDRGFVDEQYF.

The V gene is TRBV7-9, the J gene TRBJ1-4; tentatively, D is TRBD1 (6 bases). Trimming cost V 1 base and J 10 bases, with 16 bases left between them. Germline CDR1 reads SEHNR; CDR2 reads FQNEAQ (reference sequence). The CDR3 covers 15 residues. CDR3 DNA: TGTGCCAGCAGCTTAGGCGGGGGCCCGACGGGAAAACTGTTTTTT. Translating gives CASSLGGGPTGKLFF.

The rearrangement uses TRBV7-9 and TRBJ2-5; D not resolved. V gave up 4 bases and J gave up 0 bases, with 6 bases separating them. Germline CDR1 SEHNR, CDR2 FQNEAQ (reference sequence). CDR3 length: 13 amino acids. The CDR3 here is CASSSPYQETQYF. The CDR3 coding sequence is TGTGCCAGCAGCTCCCCGTACCAAGAGACCCAGTACTTC. Filled out from reference TRBV7-9 and TRBJ2-5, the complete variable domain reads DTGVSQNPRHKITKRGQNVTFRCDPISEHNRLYWYRQTLGQGPEFLTYFQNEAQLEKSRLLSDRFSAERPKGSFSTLEIQRTEQGDSAMYLCASSSPYQETQYFGPGTRLLVL.

V and J are TRBV5-1 and TRBJ1-3; 8 nucleotides agree with TRBD1. Germline assignment: CDR1 SGHRS and CDR2 YFSETQ. Trimming took 0 bases from V and 4 from J; bases not matched to a gene: 3. The CDR3 totals 15 residues. The CDR3 region is CASSLETGVGNTIYF. CDR3 in DNA: TGCGCCAGCAGCTTGGAGACAGGGGTCGGAAACACCATATATTTT.

The chain couples TRBV23-1 to TRBJ2-3, with TRBD2 as a possible D gene (6 bases). TRBV23-1 is an open reading frame, and its role is uncertain. V lost 0 bases and J 1 base, leaving 17 bases between the germline ends. CDR3 length: 18 residues. The CDR3 protein is CASSQSEEVAACTDTQYF. CDR3 DNA sequence: TGCGCCAGCAGTCAATCTGAGGAGGTAGCGGCTTGCACAGATACGCAGTATTTT.

Judged by abundance, this clone is medium-sized. The CDR3 region is CASSLGTGGSGNTIYF. CDR3 in DNA: TGTGCCAGCTCCCTCGGGACAGGGGGCTCTGGAAACACCATATATTTT. The rearrangement uses TRBV18 and TRBJ1-3, with TRBD1 matching over 11 bases. Per the germline V gene, CDR1 is KGHSH and CDR2 is LQKENI. The CDR3 runs to 16 residues. V dropped 6 bases and J dropped 0; count of bases not matched to a gene: 4.

This clone was found a few times. The V gene is TRBV30, the J gene TRBJ1-5; 9 bases are a match to TRBD1. Per germline, CDR1 GTSNPN and CDR2 SVGIG (reference sequence). The CDR3 extends over 14 amino acids. J was trimmed by 5 bases and V by 4 bases; bases with no gene match: 6. The CDR3 protein is CAWTPGQGYQPQHF. CDR3 DNA: TGTGCCTGGACGCCGGGACAGGGATATCAGCCCCAGCATTTT.

The rearrangement joins TRBV21-1 to TRBJ2-5; the table's D gene call, TRBD1, was not cross checked with the DNA. TRBV21-1 is a pseudogene segment. This CDR3 contains 14 residues. CDR3 amino acids: CASSKQGGAETQYF. Written as DNA, the CDR3 is TGTGCCAGCAGCAAACAAGGGGGCGCAGAGACCCAGTACTTC.

The rearrangement links TRBV5-6 to TRBJ2-1; 13 nucleotides match TRBD2. This CDR3 is built from 16 residues. From germline, CDR1 is SGHDT and CDR2 YYEEEE. The V gene end was trimmed by 0 bases and the J gene end by 10 bases; junction bases not matched to a gene: 7. The CDR3 nucleotides read TGTGCCAGCAGCTTGGCGGGACTAGCGGGGTCCCTGGAGCAGTTCTTC. It translates to CASSLAGLAGSLEQFF.

V is TRBV2 and J is TRBJ1-5; 10 nucleotides agree with TRBD1. The CDR3 consists of 17 residues. Germline CDR1 and CDR2: SNHLY and FYNNEI. V shed 5 bases, J shed 1 base, and the junction held 8 bases outside the gene matches. CDR3 sequence (DNA): TGTGCCAGCAGTCCCACCCGGACAGGGGGAAGCAATCAGCCCCAGCATTTT. This translates into CASSPTRTGGSNQPQHF. The whole variable domain, filled in from reference TRBV2 and TRBJ1-5, reads EPEVTQTPSHQVTQMGQEVILRCVPISNHLYFYWYRQILGQKVEFLVSFYNNEISEKSEIFDDQFSVERPDGSNFTLKIRSTKLEDSAMYFCASSPTRTGGSNQPQHFGDGTRLSIL.

V gene TRBV19 combines with J gene TRBJ1-2; D is perhaps TRBD1 (5 bases). In germline, CDR1 is LNHDA, CDR2 SQIVND (reference sequence). The V end was cut by 4 bases, the J end by 5 bases, with 5 bases between. The CDR3 runs to 11 residues. The CDR3 DNA follows: TGTGCCAGTAGTACAGGGTATGGCTACACCTTC. This translates into CASSTGYGYTF.

The V and J genes are TRBV4-2 and TRBJ2-5, with D perhaps matching TRBD2 (5 bases). There are 13 residues in the CDR3. Germline V gene data show CDR1 as LGHNA and CDR2 as YNFKEQ. V dropped 1 base and J dropped 9 bases, with 12 bases sitting between them. The CDR3 sequence: CASSQGTSSSQYF. CDR3 DNA sequence: TGTGCCAGCAGCCAAGGTACTAGTTCCTCCCAGTACTTC.

The CDR3 region has the DNA TGTGCCAGCAGCACGACCGGGACAGGGTCTGGCGGCTACACCTTC. Translated, it gives CASSTTGTGSGGYTF. The chain joins TRBV13 to TRBJ1-2, with TRBD1 matching 9 bases. V shed 5 bases, J shed 8 bases, and the junction held 12 bases outside the gene matches. Germline CDR1 is PRHDT and CDR2 is FYEKMQ (reference sequence). The CDR3 totals 15 residues.

This clone is a singleton in its sample. The gene calls are TRBV11-2 and TRBJ2-1; possible D gene TRBD2, 5 bases. This CDR3 comprises 12 residues. V shed 11 bases and J shed 8 bases, with 16 bases lying between them. Germline V gene lookup returns CDR1 SGHAT and CDR2 FQNNGV. The chain's CDR3 is CAVEGVSDEQFF. The CDR3 region has the DNA TGTGCCGTAGAAGGTGTTAGCGATGAGCAGTTCTTC.

In this sample, this clone turned up a few times. The chain uses TRBV5-4 and TRBJ2-7; D is perhaps TRBD2 (7 bases). The CDR3 is 14 residues long. Germline V gene sequence: CDR1 SGHNT, CDR2 YYREEE (reference sequence). V was cut by 0 bases and J by 4 bases, with 11 bases left in between. Written as DNA, the CDR3 is TGTGCCAGCAGCTTGGGGGGAGGGGGATACGAGCAGTACTTC. Its protein product is CASSLGGGGYEQYF.

The J gene is TRBJ2-1, the V gene TRBV27; perhaps TRBD1 as D (5 bases). There are 14 residues in the CDR3. Germline V gene lookup returns CDR1 MNHEY and CDR2 SMNVEV (reference sequence). The V and J ends lost 5 bases and 3 bases respectively, with 11 bases between them. The CDR3 here is CASSEKGIYNEQFF. CDR3 nucleotide sequence: TGTGCCAGCAGTGAGAAGGGGATCTACAATGAGCAGTTCTTC.

The genes are TRBV4-1 and TRBJ1-2; TRBD1 might be the D (6 bases). Germline assignment: CDR1 MGHRA and CDR2 YSYEKL. Trimming took off 0 bases at V and 7 bases at J, with 12 bases between the two ends. The CDR3 spans 14 residues. The CDR3 nucleotides are TGCGCCAGCAGCCAAGATCAGGGGATGGGTGGCTACACCTTC. It specifies CASSQDQGMGGYTF.

The chain couples TRBV27 to TRBJ1-1, with 10 positions matching TRBD1. J was trimmed by 11 bases and V by 0 bases; bases with no gene match: 6. This CDR3 is built from 14 residues. Germline V gene sequence: CDR1 MNHEY, CDR2 SMNVEV (reference sequence). This CDR3 is CASSLSGTGAVAFF. The CDR3 bases are TGTGCCAGCAGTTTATCTGGGACAGGGGCAGTTGCTTTCTTT.

In this sample, this clone turned up a few times. CDR3 coding DNA: TGTGCTAGTGGTTTGTTCCCGGACAGGGGAGGCACAGATACGCAGTATTTT. Protein: CASGLFPDRGGTDTQYF. This chain connects TRBV12-5 to TRBJ2-3; the match to TRBD1 covers 9 bases. Trimming took 2 bases from V and 1 from J; bases not matched to a gene: 7. Germline V gene lookup returns CDR1 LGHNT and CDR2 FRNRAP. This CDR3 spans 17 amino acids.

This clone was detected only a few times. V usage is TRBV4-1 and J usage is TRBJ1-5; D may be TRBD1 (5 bases). The CDR3 is made up of 17 amino acids. Between the trimmed V and J ends, which lost 0 bases and 1 base, there was a span of 13 bases. Germline CDR1 reads MGHRA; CDR2 reads YSYEKL. CDR3 in DNA: TGCGCCAGCAGCCAAGAACCGGACACTCTGAGCAATCAGCCCCAGCATTTT. Protein product: CASSQEPDTLSNQPQHF.

The chain uses TRBV6-4 and TRBJ1-4; possible D gene TRBD1, 5 bases. The CDR3 covers 13 residues. CDR1 is MRHNA, CDR2 SNTAGT, per germline. V was pared by 6 bases and J by 1 base, with 6 bases between. CDR3 region: CASRGGTNEKLFF. The CDR3 nucleotides read TGTGCCAGCAGGGGGGGAACTAATGAAAAACTGTTTTTT.

This clone was observed a single time. This chain joins TRBV6-1 and TRBJ1-2; 7 bases fit TRBD1. The V gene's germline CDR1 is MNHNS and CDR2 SASEGT. V trimming: 3 bases; J trimming: 8 bases; junction bases outside the gene matches: 21. There are 18 residues in the CDR3. Here the CDR3 reads CASSDGQALLRSVWGYTF. In DNA, the CDR3 is TGTGCCAGCAGTGACGGACAGGCCCTACTTCGTTCCGTATGGGGCTACACCTTC.

This clone was counted between two and nine times. V is TRBV30 and J is TRBJ2-7; the D gene is possibly TRBD1 (6 bases). The CDR3 has 13 amino acids. Germline CDR1 GTSNPN, CDR2 SVGIG (reference sequence). Between the trimmed V and J ends, which lost 3 bases and 3 bases, there was a span of 12 bases. The CDR3, as DNA: TGTGCCTGGAGCTTTGGACAGAACTACGAGCAGTACTTC. It yields the protein CAWSFGQNYEQYF.

This sequence joins TRBV27 and TRBJ2-1; D uncertain. V was trimmed by 2 bases and J by 4 bases, leaving 9 bases between them. CDR3 length: 14 amino acids. The germline V gene encodes CDR1 MNHEY and CDR2 SMNVEV (reference sequence). CDR3 sequence reads: CASSLQVRYNEQFF. The DNA of the CDR3 is TGTGCCAGCAGTTTACAAGTCAGGTACAATGAGCAGTTCTTC.

The V call is TRBV27, the J call TRBJ1-2, with D perhaps TRBD1 (5 bases). V lost 0 bases, J lost 7 bases, and 12 bases lay in between. This CDR3 spans 14 amino acids. Germline values: CDR1 MNHEY, CDR2 SMNVEV (reference sequence). This CDR3 is CASSLSSAQAGYTF. As DNA, the CDR3 is TGTGCCAGCAGTTTATCGTCTGCACAGGCTGGCTACACCTTC.

The chain carries TRBV13 and TRBJ2-5; D may be TRBD1 (6 bases). The CDR3 consists of 17 residues. V lost 4 bases, J lost 5 bases, and 23 bases lay in between. Germline V gene lookup returns CDR1 PRHDT and CDR2 FYEKMQ (reference sequence). The CDR3 coding sequence is TGTGCCAGCAGCTCCCGACAGGCTCCAAACCTCCGGGAGACCCAGTACTTC. This translates into CASSSRQAPNLRETQYF.

The chain couples TRBV27 to TRBJ2-1; D uncertain. This CDR3 comprises 15 residues. The ends were cut back, 0 bases at V and 5 bases at J, with 11 bases in the middle. Germline CDR1 and CDR2: MNHEY and SMNVEV (reference sequence). The CDR3 nucleotides read TGTGCCAGCAGTTTATCACCCCAGTTGAACAATGAGCAGTTCTTC. Translated, it gives CASSLSPQLNNEQFF.

The chain combines TRBV6-1 with TRBJ2-2; possible D gene TRBD2, 6 bases. Trimming cost V 4 bases and J 1 base, with 10 bases left between them. Germline-derived CDR1 and CDR2 are MNHNS and SASEGT. The CDR3 loop spans 15 amino acids. The CDR3 protein is CASSAGLGNTGELFF. Here the CDR3 DNA reads TGTGCCAGCAGTGCGGGACTCGGGAACACCGGGGAGCTGTTTTTT.

This chain links TRBV10-2 with TRBJ2-2; TRBD2 matches at 15 bases. This CDR3 is built from 19 residues. Germline V CDR1 and CDR2: WSHSY, SAAADI. Trimming at V came to 4 bases and at J to 0 bases, leaving 6 bases not matched to a gene. The CDR3 nucleotides are TGCGCCAGCAGTGCCGGACTAGCGGGGGGGCCGACGAACACCGGGGAGCTGTTTTTT. Residues: CASSAGLAGGPTNTGELFF.

The V and J genes are TRBV7-8 and TRBJ2-5; 14 nucleotides agree with TRBD2. Unmatched junction bases numbered 11, after V lost 5 bases and J lost 0 bases. Germline V gene lookup returns CDR1 SGHVS and CDR2 FQNEAQ. The CDR3 contains 19 residues. The CDR3 protein is CASSPGLAGVGSYQETQYF. For the CDR3, the DNA is TGTGCCAGCAGCCCGGGACTAGCGGGGGTGGGATCGTACCAAGAGACCCAGTACTTC.